This T cell receptor (beta chain) was observed in a study of blood T cell repertoires in COVID-19. CDR3 length: 13 amino acids. Trimming took 4 bases from V and 7 from J, leaving 10 bases between them. Looked up from germline, CDR1 is KGHDR and CDR2 is SFDVKD. Method: immunoSEQ multiplex PCR; TCRdb's copy keeps in-frame clones and lacks some. The sample carries over 55,000 clones, roughly 82% recorded once. This rearrangement joins TRBV24-1 to TRBJ2-1, with D perhaps TRBD1 (5 bases). The TCR comes from a woman aged 60 to 75 with acute or convalescent COVID-19. Sequencing used peripheral blood. The CDR3 DNA is TGTGCCACCAGTGAACAACAGGAAAATGAGCAGTTCTTC. It codes for CATSEQQENEQFF.